This is a list of T cell receptor beta chains from one sample in a study of blood T cell repertoires in COVID-19. The table came from immunoSEQ multiplex PCR; TCRdb's copy has only in-frame clones and leaves some out. The sample yields some 300,000 clones, over 85% seen once. Sequenced input: PBMCs or T cells enriched from blood (not recorded which). The receptors originated from a woman in her forties or fifties who had been exposed to COVID-19. Each CDR3 is given with its conserved first and last residue. Each record gives: V gene, D gene, J gene, CDR3 DNA, CDR3 protein. The D gene is left open where the match is weak.

>TRBV21-1|.|TRBJ2-2
TGTGCCAGCAGCACCCCAGGGGAAAGGGACGCGAACACCGGGGAGCTGTTTTTT
CASSTPGERDANTGELFF
>TRBV6-6|.|TRBJ2-5
TGTGCCAGCAGAAAGACTAGTGGGGGAGAGACCCAGTACTTC
CASRKTSGGETQYF
>TRBV28|.|TRBJ1-4
TGTGCCAGCAGTACCCCATTGGGAGCAACTAATGAAAAACTGTTTTTT
CASSTPLGATNEKLFF
>TRBV5-1|.|TRBJ2-7
TGCGCCAGCAGCGTAGGACATTCCTACGAGCAGTACTTC
CASSVGHSYEQYF
>TRBV2|TRBD2|TRBJ2-7
TGTGCCAGCAGTGAGACTAGCTTAAACACCTACGAGCAGTACTTC
CASSETSLNTYEQYF
>TRBV7-9|TRBD1|TRBJ1-6
TGTGCCAGCAGCCGGATAAGTGGACAGGGGGTGACTTCACCCCTCCACTTT
CASSRISGQGVTSPLHF
>TRBV7-2|TRBD1|TRBJ2-3
TGTGCCAGCAGCTTACATAGGGGGCTTTCAGATACGCAGTATTTT
CASSLHRGLSDTQYF
>TRBV7-8|.|TRBJ1-1
TGTGCCAGCAGCTTAGATCGGGGGGCGTCAATGAACACTGAAGCTTTCTTT
CASSLDRGASMNTEAFF
>TRBV5-4|TRBD2|TRBJ2-5
TGTGCCAGCAGCTTGCGGACTAGCAGCGAGACCCAGTACTTC
CASSLRTSSETQYF
>TRBV5-4|TRBD2|TRBJ2-3
TGTGCCAGCAGCTTGAAACTAGCGGGGGGTACCTCCACAGATACGCAGTATTTT
CASSLKLAGGTSTDTQYF
>TRBV7-8|.|TRBJ1-6
TGTGCCAGCAGCTTACACAGGTTATCTCTGGAAAATTCACCCCTCCACTTT
CASSLHRLSLENSPLHF
>TRBV9|.|TRBJ2-5
TGTGCCAGCAGCCCTCACGGGGGGCACCAAGAGACCCAGTACTTC
CASSPHGGHQETQYF
>TRBV3-1/TRBV3-2|.|TRBJ2-2
TGTGCCAGCAGTGTCCACCCGAGGCTTGACACCGGGGAGCTGTTTTTT
CASSVHPRLDTGELFF
>TRBV6-1|.|TRBJ2-7
TGTGCCAGCAGTGAAAGTGGCAGGGGAAACTCCTACGAGCAGTACTTC
CASSESGRGNSYEQYF
>TRBV5-1|.|TRBJ2-3
TGCGCCAGCAGCACGGACGGGACTAGCACAGATACGCAGTATTTT
CASSTDGTSTDTQYF
>TRBV7-9|TRBD1|TRBJ1-6
TGTGCCAGCAGCACTGGACAGGGGTATTCACCCCTCCACTTT
CASSTGQGYSPLHF